This section outlines one TCR beta chain sequence together with its context. The record originates from a study of CD8 T cells in Susac syndrome. Trimming removed 1 base at V and 1 base at J, with 7 bases between. The CDR3 totals 14 residues. The germline gives CDR1 SGHNT, CDR2 YENEEA. The RNA input was roughly 0.45 to 1 ug, and it was reverse transcribed with random hexamers. TCRdb used MiXCR to reprocess the immunoSEQ multiplex PCR reads, holding one entry per CDR3 protein. The table includes about 210,000 distinct CDR3 sequences, 85% to 95% detected once. The rearrangement uses TRBV11-3 and TRBJ1-1; D uncertain. The sequenced sample was CD4+ T cells from PBMCs. This clonotype originated in a human donor in good health. The CDR3 DNA reads TGTGCCAGCAGCTTAGGTAGGAAGAACACTGAAGCTTTCTTT. Its translation is CASSLGRKNTEAFF.